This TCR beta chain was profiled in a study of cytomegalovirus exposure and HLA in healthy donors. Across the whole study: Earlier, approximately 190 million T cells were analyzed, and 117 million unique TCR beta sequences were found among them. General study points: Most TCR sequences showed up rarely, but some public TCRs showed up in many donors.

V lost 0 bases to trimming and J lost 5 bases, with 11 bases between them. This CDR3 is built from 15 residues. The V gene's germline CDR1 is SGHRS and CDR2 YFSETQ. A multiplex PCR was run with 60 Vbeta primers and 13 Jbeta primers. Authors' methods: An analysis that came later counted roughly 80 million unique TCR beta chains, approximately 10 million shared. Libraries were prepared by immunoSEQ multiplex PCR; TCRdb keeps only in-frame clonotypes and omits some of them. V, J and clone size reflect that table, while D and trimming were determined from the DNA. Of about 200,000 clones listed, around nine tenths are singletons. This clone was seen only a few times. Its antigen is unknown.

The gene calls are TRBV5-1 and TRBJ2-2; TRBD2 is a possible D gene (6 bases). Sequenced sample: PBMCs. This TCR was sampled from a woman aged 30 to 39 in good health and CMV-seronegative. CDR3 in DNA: TGCGCCAGCAGCTTGGCTGGGCGGGGAACCGGGGAGCTGTTTTTT. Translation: CASSLAGRGTGELFF.